This TCR beta chain was documented in a study of Ad26.COV2.S vaccination and SARS-CoV-2 variants. Study results and caveats: It is possible that the TCR breadth and depth analyses underestimated the total T cell responses. Among vaccine recipients, spike-specific TCR breadth exceeded that of placebo recipients. Reported findings describe substantial breadth in spike-specific CD8+ and CD4+ T cell responses following vaccination.

Specified treatment: about 20 received Ad26.COV2.S at low or high dose, single or two shots; 5 received placebo; per-sample allocation not given. After the first vaccine or placebo injection, samples were drawn on day 63. Expressing Wuhan-strain SARS-CoV-2 spike, an Ad26 vector served as the vaccine. This clone was detected only a few times. Its antigen is undetermined. Repertoires were generated with immunoSEQ multiplex PCR, while TCRdb's copy carries only in-frame clones and drops some. The table records around 400,000 clones, roughly 90% of them present only once. Trimming removed 6 bases at V and 0 bases at J, with 6 bases between. This CDR3 is 13 amino acids long. Germline CDR1 is SNHLY and CDR2 is FYNNEI.

The origin of this receptor is a person between 18 and 65 years old who received the Ad26.COV2.S COVID-19 vaccine or a placebo. The specimen comprised peripheral blood, sampled in a trial of Ad26.COV2.S vaccine versus placebo. This chain connects TRBV2 to TRBJ1-3; D not certain. The CDR3 here is CASRPPSGNTIYF. The DNA of the CDR3 is TGTGCCAGCAGACCTCCCTCTGGAAACACCATATATTTT.